The 23 T cell receptor beta chains below were found in one sample sequenced in a study of blood T cell repertoires in COVID-19. Generated by immunoSEQ multiplex PCR, the TCRdb table keeps only in-frame clones and is missing some. Here the sample spans 200,000 to 250,000 clones, roughly 82% being singletons. Input material: peripheral blood. The receptors come from a man aged 45-65 years with active or convalescent COVID-19.

J is TRBJ1-1 and V is TRBV6-2 or TRBV6-3; TRBD1 matches at 10 bases. Unmatched junction bases numbered 13, after V lost 3 bases and J lost 3 bases. The CDR3 loop spans 18 amino acids. Germline V gene sequence: CDR1 MNHEY, CDR2 SVGEGT. The CDR3 region is CASSYPRDRGPWDTEAFF. The DNA of the CDR3 is TGTGCCAGCAGTTATCCGCGGGACAGGGGACCTTGGGACACTGAAGCTTTCTTT.

This clone was detected only a few times. The chain is built from TRBV4-3 and TRBJ1-2, with D uncertain. Germline CDR1 reads LGHNA; CDR2 reads YSLEER. This CDR3 spans 15 amino acids. V lost 3 bases, J lost 7 bases, and 18 bases lay in between. CDR3 coding DNA: TGCGCCAGCAGCCACTCCTCAGACCGACTAATTGGCTACACCTTC. This gives the protein CASSHSSDRLIGYTF.

The J gene is TRBJ1-4, the V gene TRBV4-2, with D possibly being TRBD1 (6 bases). Germline V lookup: CDR1 LGHNA, CDR2 YNFKEQ. This CDR3 has 16 residues. V lost 2 bases, J lost 3 bases, and 13 bases lay in between. The CDR3 sequence is CASSQYHRAANEKLFF. CDR3 DNA: TGTGCCAGCAGCCAATATCACAGGGCAGCTAATGAAAAACTGTTTTTT.

The J gene is TRBJ1-3, the V gene TRBV4-3; tentative D call: TRBD1 (5 bases). V lost 1 base, J lost 11 bases, and 21 bases lay in between. Germline loops: CDR1 LGHNA, CDR2 YSLEER. This CDR3 region has 16 residues. This chain's CDR3 is CASSQGPHRTSGPIYF. In DNA form, the CDR3 reads TGCGCCAGCAGCCAAGGACCCCACAGGACGTCAGGTCCCATATATTTT.

V is TRBV14 and J is TRBJ2-6; D possibly corresponds to TRBD1 (5 bases). V was shortened by 0 bases and J by 2 bases, with 14 bases between the two germline ends. Germline lookup yields CDR1 SGHDN and CDR2 FVKESK. The CDR3 runs 18 residues. The CDR3 loop is CASSQEVRQGPGANVLTF. In DNA form, the CDR3 reads TGTGCCAGCAGCCAAGAAGTTCGGCAGGGCCCTGGGGCCAACGTCCTGACTTTC.

This chain connects TRBV2 to TRBJ2-5, with D maybe TRBD1 (6 bases). Germline V gene lookup returns CDR1 SNHLY and CDR2 FYNNEI. Trimming removed 6 bases at V and 5 bases at J, with 10 bases between. CDR3 length: 12 amino acids. The CDR3 nucleotides read TGTGCCAGCAGGAACAGGGAGGAGACCCAGTACTTC. It is translated as CASRNREETQYF. The complete variable domain, with remaining parts taken from reference TRBV2 and TRBJ2-5, reads EPEVTQTPSHQVTQMGQEVILRCVPISNHLYFYWYRQILGQKVEFLVSFYNNEISEKSEIFDDQFSVERPDGSNFTLKIRSTKLEDSAMYFCASRNREETQYFGPGTRLLVL.

The V gene is TRBV5-6, the J gene TRBJ1-1; 9 positions match TRBD1. The CDR3 spans 14 residues. V lost 3 bases to trimming and J lost 4 bases; unmatched junction nucleotides: 4. Per the germline V gene, CDR1 is SGHDT and CDR2 is YYEEEE. DNA for the CDR3: TGTGCCAGCAGCTACGGGACAGGGATCACTGAAGCTTTCTTT. It specifies CASSYGTGITEAFF.

This rearrangement joins TRBV7-9 to TRBJ2-7; TRBD2 agrees at 7 bases. There are 15 residues in the CDR3. CDR1 is SEHNR, CDR2 FQNEAQ, per germline (reference sequence). V lost 4 bases, J lost 2 bases, and 8 bases stayed unmatched. CDR3 sequence: CASSSRRGVTYEQYF. The DNA for the CDR3 is TGTGCCAGCAGCTCCCGCCGGGGGGTTACCTACGAGCAGTACTTC.

This clone was seen a few times. The chain uses TRBV24-1 and TRBJ1-1; D unresolved. The germline V gene has CDR1 KGHDR and CDR2 SFDVKD. This CDR3 is built from 11 residues. The V and J ends lost 8 bases and 1 base respectively, with 4 bases between them. The CDR3 DNA is TGTGCCACCACCAGGAACACTGAAGCTTTCTTT. Residues: CATTRNTEAFF.

V usage is TRBV28 and J usage is TRBJ2-3; D not resolved. V shed 6 bases and J shed 3 bases, with 4 bases lying between them. The germline gives CDR1 MDHEN, CDR2 SYDVKM. This CDR3 has 11 residues. The CDR3 region has the DNA TGTGCCAGCAGCCCAACAGATACGCAGTATTTT. This translates into CASSPTDTQYF.

The chain couples TRBV28 to TRBJ2-3; D remains ambiguous. This CDR3 spans 14 amino acids. The germline gives CDR1 MDHEN, CDR2 SYDVKM. With 3 bases removed from V and 0 bases from J, the gap between germline ends came to 7 bases. CDR3 nucleotide sequence: TGTGCCAGCAGTTTCTTAGCTAGCACAGATACGCAGTATTTT. Its translation: CASSFLASTDTQYF.

The J gene is TRBJ1-1, the V gene TRBV12-3 or TRBV12-4; D is unresolved. V was pared by 2 bases and J by 3 bases, with 7 bases between. CDR3 length equals 13 residues. The CDR3 DNA is TGTGCCAGCAGTTTACGAGGTGACACTGAAGCTTTCTTT. Translation gives CASSLRGDTEAFF.

This chain links TRBV6-5 with TRBJ2-5, with D maybe TRBD2 (5 bases). The CDR3 loop spans 12 amino acids. The germline gives CDR1 MNHEY, CDR2 SVGAGI. Trimming took off 8 bases at V and 5 bases at J, with 12 bases between the two ends. Here the CDR3 reads CASRGSGETQYF. The CDR3 region has the DNA TGTGCCAGCCGCGGTTCGGGGGAGACCCAGTACTTC.

For the CDR3, the DNA is TGTGCCATCAGTGAGCCCGGGGGACTTGGAGGCTACACCTTC. Protein: CAISEPGGLGGYTF. This sequence joins TRBV10-3 and TRBJ1-2, with D possibly matching TRBD1 (5 bases). V lost 2 bases and J lost 8, with 15 bases in between. The CDR3 covers 14 residues. CDR1 ENHRY and CDR2 SYGVKD come from the germline V gene.

The gene calls are TRBV28 and TRBJ2-7, with unresolved D. This CDR3 contains 13 residues. The V gene's germline CDR1 is MDHEN and CDR2 SYDVKM. Trimming shortened V by 3 bases and J by 1 base, and 7 bases separated the two germline ends. The CDR3 DNA is TGTGCCAGCAGTTTTAGCAGATCCTACGAGCAGTACGTC. Its translation is CASSFSRSYEQYV.

The chain has TRBV11-3 and TRBJ2-2; 9 bases fit TRBD1. V was clipped by 5 bases and J by 3 bases; unmatched bases: 4. Germline CDR1 is SGHNT and CDR2 is YENEEA. CDR3 length: 15 amino acids. Here the CDR3 DNA reads TGTGCCAGCAGCCCGGGACAGGGCGACACCGGGGAGCTGTTTTTT. Its protein is CASSPGQGDTGELFF.

The V and J genes are TRBV10-3 and TRBJ1-1; 10 bases agree with TRBD1. V was pared by 10 bases and J by 0 bases, with 11 bases of the junction left unmatched. The CDR3 totals 16 residues. Germline loops: CDR1 ENHRY, CDR2 SYGVKD. The DNA of the CDR3 is TGTGCCACTTCCCGGGACAGGGGAAGTATGAACACTGAAGCTTTCTTT. Translation gives CATSRDRGSMNTEAFF.

The chain carries TRBV29-1 and TRBJ1-2; 8 bases line up with TRBD1. Germline V gene sequence: CDR1 SQVTM, CDR2 ANQGSEA. Trimming removed 3 bases from V and 7 bases from J; junction bases left unmatched: 13. The CDR3 is 15 residues long. The CDR3 is CSVDDQRQGRSGYTF. The CDR3 coding sequence is TGCAGCGTTGATGACCAAAGACAGGGGAGGAGTGGCTACACCTTC. The full variable domain, rest sourced from reference TRBV29-1 and TRBJ1-2, is SAVISQKPSRDICQRGTSLTIQCQVDSQVTMMFWYRQQPGQSLTLIATANQGSEATYESGFVIDKFPISRPNLTFSTLTVSNMSPEDSSIYLCSVDDQRQGRSGYTFGSGTRLTVV.

In this sample, this clone turned up once. This rearrangement joins TRBV2 to TRBJ2-7; the D is unclear. Per the germline V gene, CDR1 is SNHLY and CDR2 is FYNNEI. The CDR3 consists of 14 residues. The germline V and J ends were trimmed by 1 base and 0 bases, with 7 bases remaining between them. CDR3 amino acids: CASSEGPSSYEQYV. In DNA form, the CDR3 reads TGTGCCAGCAGTGAAGGTCCGAGCTCCTACGAGCAGTACGTC.

There are many counts of this clone. This chain links TRBV6-5 with TRBJ1-1; no definite D call. With 2 bases removed from V and 2 bases from J, the gap between germline ends came to 9 bases. The germline CDR1 and CDR2 sequences are MNHEY and SVGAGI. There are 14 residues in the CDR3. The CDR3 region is CASSYGLHNTEAFF. The CDR3 bases are TGTGCCAGCAGTTACGGACTCCATAACACTGAAGCTTTCTTT.

This sequence joins TRBV2 and TRBJ2-1; D gene uncertain. The CDR3 loop spans 16 amino acids. V was shortened by 3 bases and J by 5 bases, with 17 bases between the two germline ends. In germline, CDR1 is SNHLY, CDR2 FYNNEI. CDR3 residues: CASSEVISSSNNEQFF. CDR3 nucleotides: TGTGCCAGCAGTGAGGTCATATCCTCGTCTAACAATGAGCAGTTCTTC.

The chain joins TRBV18 to TRBJ1-2, with 7 bases aligning to TRBD1. The ends lost 3 bases at V and 3 bases at J; junction bases unmatched: 7. CDR3 length: 15 residues. Germline V CDR1 and CDR2: KGHSH, LQKENI. In DNA, the CDR3 is TGTGCCAGCTCACCTCTTGACAGGGCTGACTATGGCTACACCTTC. Protein sequence: CASSPLDRADYGYTF.

Only a few counts were recorded for this clone. The chain has TRBV6-1 and TRBJ1-4; 7 bases agree with TRBD1. The CDR3 extends over 15 amino acids. Germline-derived CDR1 and CDR2 are MNHNS and SASEGT. V trimming: 3 bases; J trimming: 8 bases; junction bases outside the gene matches: 9. This CDR3 is CASSDNRGGGEKLFF. Here the CDR3 DNA reads TGTGCCAGCAGTGACAACAGGGGAGGCGGGGAAAAACTGTTTTTT.